Judged by abundance, the clone carrying this T cell receptor (beta chain) is medium-sized. The target antigen is unknown. Tregs were sorted as CD4+CD25+CD127-/low cells. Full-length variable regions came from constant-region reverse primers plus semi-nested Nested Universal Primer A PCR. One entry per CDR3 protein results from TCRdb running MiXCR on the 5' RACE reads. This sample has around 10,000 distinct CDR3 sequences, with around a quarter found just once. Trimming removed 3 bases from V and 1 base from J, with 6 bases in between. There are 12 residues in the CDR3. CDR1 is DFQATT and CDR2 is SNEGSKA in the germline V gene (reference sequence). Study observations and caveats: The larger-cohort validation was restricted to a single TCR beta V-J rearrangement rather than whole repertoires. Tumor Tregs overlapped most with tumor, then blood, naive CD4+ cells.

The sample comprised Tregs sorted from a lymph node. The TCR sequence derives from a female donor with breast cancer. The chain is built from TRBV20-1 and TRBJ1-1; D is ambiguous. CDR3 coding DNA: TGCAGTGCTAGCACGGGGAACACTGAAGCTTTCTTT. This sequence encodes CSASTGNTEAFF.